This entry is about one T cell receptor (beta chain). This sample was included in a study of control samples from healthy donors and cancer patients. Measured with immunoSEQ multiplex PCR; TCRdb has only the in-frame clones, and not every one. The profile covers roughly 58,000 clones, with around 87% appearing a single time and roughly 13% taken by the ten largest. The trim removed 4 bases at V and 5 bases at J, leaving 5 bases unmatched. Germline V gene data show CDR1 as LNHDA and CDR2 as SQIVND (reference sequence). The CDR3 runs 14 residues. The sequencing input was PBMCs. The chain has TRBV19 and TRBJ2-1, with 7 bases matching TRBD1. The sequence derives from a woman aged 55 to 70 with lung cancer. The CDR3 reads CASSKQGSNNEQFF. CDR3 DNA sequence: TGTGCCAGTAGTAAACAGGGGTCGAACAATGAGCAGTTCTTC.